This T cell receptor beta chain was documented in a study of vaccination effects on CD4 cells after COVID-19. ViraFEST used viral peptide pools to expand antigen-specific CD4+ T cells before sequencing. CD4+ T cells were isolated after roughly nine days of culture. Nucleocapsid antibody tests were negative, and the vaccine recipients had no prior SARS-CoV-2 infection. Culturing of a few million PBMC per well took place with around 9.4 IU/ml IL-2 and 9 to 10 ug/ml peptides. Half-medium replacement with IL-2 medium occurred on days 3 and 7. The germline CDR1 and CDR2 sequences are KGHDR and SFDVKD. There are 18 residues in the CDR3. V trimming: 2 bases; J trimming: 3 bases; junction bases outside the gene matches: 13. Produced via immunoSEQ multiplex PCR; TCRdb's table is partial and in-frame only. This sample has about 23,000 clones, with 73% found just once. For this clone: Its target is unknown.

Study conclusions and caveats: There were few convalescent patients in the study and no early post-infection timepoints.

The sample consisted of CD4+ T cells from PBMCs cultured with SARS-CoV-2 spike peptides, taken before COVID-19 vaccination. The chain employs TRBV24-1 and TRBJ2-3, with 7 bases fitting TRBD1. The sequence was obtained from a human donor who received a COVID-19 vaccine. CDR3 sequence: CATSDSSKGAGGTDTQYF. For the CDR3, the DNA is TGTGCCACCAGTGATTCGAGTAAGGGGGCAGGAGGTACAGATACGCAGTATTTT.